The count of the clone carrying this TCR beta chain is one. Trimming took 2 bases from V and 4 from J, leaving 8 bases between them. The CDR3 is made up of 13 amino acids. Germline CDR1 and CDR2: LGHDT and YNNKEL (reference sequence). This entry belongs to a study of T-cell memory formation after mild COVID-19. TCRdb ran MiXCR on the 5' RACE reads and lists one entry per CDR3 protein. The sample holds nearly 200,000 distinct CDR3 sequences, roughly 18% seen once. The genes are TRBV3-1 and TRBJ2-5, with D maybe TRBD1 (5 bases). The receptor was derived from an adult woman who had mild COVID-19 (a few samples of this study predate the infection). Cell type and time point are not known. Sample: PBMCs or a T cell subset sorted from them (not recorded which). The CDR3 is CASSQQGPETQYF. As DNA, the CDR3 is TGTGCCAGCAGCCAACAGGGCCCAGAGACCCAGTACTTC.